The source of this T cell receptor (beta chain) is a study of CD8 T cells in Susac syndrome. CDR3 size: 17 residues. Germline lookup yields CDR1 SGHRS and CDR2 YFSETQ. The trim removed 4 bases at V and 3 bases at J, leaving 14 bases unmatched. Peripheral blood CD8+ and CD4+ T cells were profiled by TCR beta sequencing. Random hexamers served to reverse transcribe roughly 0.5 to 1 ug RNA. Multiplex immunoSEQ PCR targeted 54 Vbeta and 13 Jbeta TCR beta segments. In TCRdb, the immunoSEQ multiplex PCR reads were re-called with MiXCR into one record per CDR3 protein. The table shows about 210,000 distinct CDR3 sequences, with over 85% occurring only once.

The sequence derives from a human donor in good health. The chain carries TRBV5-1 and TRBJ1-1; 8 nucleotides match TRBD1. The sample comprised CD4+ T cells from PBMCs. CDR3 sequence reads: CASSGRGLGGGDTEAFF. The CDR3 DNA sequence: TGCGCCAGCAGCGGCAGGGGGCTCGGCGGAGGAGACACTGAAGCTTTCTTT.